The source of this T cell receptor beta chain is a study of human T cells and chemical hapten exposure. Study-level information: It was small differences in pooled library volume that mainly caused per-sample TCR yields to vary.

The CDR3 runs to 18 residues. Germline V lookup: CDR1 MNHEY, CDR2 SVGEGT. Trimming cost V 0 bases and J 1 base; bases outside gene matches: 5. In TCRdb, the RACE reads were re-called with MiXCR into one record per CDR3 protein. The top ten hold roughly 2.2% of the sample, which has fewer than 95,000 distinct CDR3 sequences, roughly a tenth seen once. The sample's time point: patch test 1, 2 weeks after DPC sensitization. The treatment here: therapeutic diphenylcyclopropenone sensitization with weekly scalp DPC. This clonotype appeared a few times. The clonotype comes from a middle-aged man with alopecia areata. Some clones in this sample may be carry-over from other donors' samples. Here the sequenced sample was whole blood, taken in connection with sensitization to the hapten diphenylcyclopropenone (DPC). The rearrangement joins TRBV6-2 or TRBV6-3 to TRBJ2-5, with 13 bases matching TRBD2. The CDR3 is CASSYSIWTSGSQETQYF. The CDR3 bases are TGTGCCAGCAGTTACTCGATATGGACTAGCGGGAGCCAAGAGACCCAGTACTTC.